This TCR beta chain was sequenced in a study of T cell repertoires in cytomegalovirus infection. Germline V gives CDR1 MGHRA, CDR2 YSYEKL. The CDR3 consists of 14 residues. The V end lost 0 bases, the J end lost 8 bases, and 13 bases lay between the germline ends. This clonotype was recorded a few times. One entry per CDR3 protein results from TCRdb running MiXCR on the reads. The sample lists fewer than 550,000 distinct CDR3 sequences, more than 25% occurring once. This sequence was found in a human donor in good health (CMV status not recorded). Some clones in this sample may be carry-over from other donors' samples. What was sequenced was PBMCs. V and J are TRBV4-1 and TRBJ1-2; weak D call: TRBD1 (6 bases). The CDR3 coding sequence is TGCGCCAGCAGCCAAGATTCGGGGGGGCCCGGCTACACCTTC. This gives the protein CASSQDSGGPGYTF.